These 23 T cell receptor beta chains share one sample of origin, sequenced in a study of T cell repertoires in cytomegalovirus infection. One entry per CDR3 protein results from TCRdb running MiXCR on the reads. The table records about 260,000 distinct CDR3 sequences, approximately 13% of them present only once. Sequences were obtained from PBMCs. These receptors originate from a human donor in good health (CMV status not recorded). Some clones in this sample may be carry-over from other donors' samples.

The J gene is TRBJ1-5, the V gene TRBV12-5, with no clear D. Germline loops: CDR1 LGHNT, CDR2 FRNRAP. Trimming stripped 0 bases from V and 1 base from J, with 1 base between. The CDR3 runs to 13 residues. CDR3 in DNA: TGTGCTAGTGGTTTGGTAAGCAATCAGCCCCAGCATTTT. Protein sequence: CASGLVSNQPQHF.

This clonotype was observed at least ten times. J is TRBJ2-7 and V is TRBV7-6; TRBD2 matches at 14 bases. Germline trimming cut 5 bases from V and 7 bases from J; bases unmatched to any gene: 7. Germline CDR1 SGHVS, CDR2 FNYEAQ. The CDR3 is 15 amino acids. This chain's CDR3 is CASSPGTSGSREQYF. CDR3 DNA sequence: TGTGCCAGCAGCCCCGGGACTAGCGGGAGTAGAGAGCAGTACTTC.

This clonotype has just a few counts. The chain recombines TRBV18 with TRBJ2-1; tentatively, D is TRBD2 (6 bases). The length of the CDR3 is 16 residues. The germline CDR1 and CDR2 sequences are KGHSH and LQKENI. The V gene lost 3 bases and the J gene lost 2 bases, with 14 bases spanning the gap. For the CDR3, the DNA is TGTGCCAGCTCACCGGCGGGCGGGGCAACCTACAATGAGCAGTTCTTC. It specifies CASSPAGGATYNEQFF.

This clonotype appeared many times. The rearrangement joins TRBV7-2 to TRBJ2-7; possibly TRBD2 for D (6 bases). The CDR3 loop spans 13 amino acids. V was cut by 0 bases and J by 6 bases, with 9 bases left in between. Germline CDR1 SGHTA, CDR2 FQGNSA. CDR3 nucleotide sequence: TGTGCCAGCAGCTTAGCAGCGGGCTCCGAGCAGTACTTC. It translates to CASSLAAGSEQYF.

This clonotype was observed at least ten times. This chain connects TRBV6-5 to TRBJ2-5; 7 bases are a match to TRBD1. The length of the CDR3 is 16 residues. Germline assignment: CDR1 MNHEY and CDR2 SVGAGI. Losses at the gene ends were 4 bases for V and 2 bases for J; bases not matched to a gene: 10. The CDR3 DNA reads as TGTGCCAGCAGTTTACTCAGGGGGTTGCGACAAGAGACCCAGTACTTC. It codes for CASSLLRGLRQETQYF.

The chain recombines TRBV3-1 with TRBJ2-5; 10 bases map to TRBD1. The germline V gene has CDR1 LGHDT and CDR2 YNNKEL (reference sequence). The CDR3 extends over 16 amino acids. The junction had 6 bases not matched to a gene; V was cut back by 3 bases and J by 2 bases. As DNA, the CDR3 is TGTGCCAGCAGCCAGAAGGACAGGGGGATTCAAGAGACCCAGTACTTC. Residues: CASSQKDRGIQETQYF.

V gene TRBV4-1 combines with J gene TRBJ1-1; tentative D call: TRBD1 (5 bases). The CDR3 totals 15 residues. Trimming stripped 5 bases from V and 1 base from J, with 14 bases between. Germline loops: CDR1 MGHRA, CDR2 YSYEKL. The CDR3 protein is CASSFRGAWNTEAFF. The CDR3 bases are TGCGCCAGCAGCTTCCGCGGGGCCTGGAACACTGAAGCTTTCTTT.

Many counts were recorded for this clonotype. The J gene is TRBJ1-1, the V gene TRBV18; D is unclear. V was pared by 3 bases and J by 5 bases, with 4 bases between. This CDR3 has 11 residues. In germline, CDR1 is KGHSH, CDR2 LQKENI. The CDR3 DNA follows: TGTGCCAGCTCACCCTCGACTGAAGCTTTCTTT. It specifies CASSPSTEAFF.

This clonotype was counted many times. Germline is not matched at one junction end, which may reflect a read error. The chain couples TRBV7-8 to TRBJ2-4, with 13 positions matching TRBD2. This CDR3 is 12 amino acids long. Looked up from germline, CDR1 is SGHVS and CDR2 is FQNEAQ. CDR3 DNA: TGTGCCAGCAGCGAACTAGCGGGAGGGCTTAACTTC. Protein product: CASSELAGGLNF. Full variable domain (remainder filled in from reference TRBV7-8 and TRBJ2-4): GAGVSQSPRYKVAKRGQDVALRCDPISGHVSLFWYQQALGQGPEFLTYFQNEAQLDKSGLPSDRFFAERPEGSVSTLKIQRTQQEDSAVYLCASSELAGGLNFGAGTRLSVL.

This clonotype was picked up a small number of times. The gene calls are TRBV29-1 and TRBJ2-1; no reliable D call. The V end was cut by 0 bases, the J end by 9 bases, with 9 bases between. This CDR3 spans 12 amino acids. Per the germline V gene, CDR1 is SQVTM and CDR2 is ANQGSEA. The CDR3 protein is CSVEEGSAEQFF. CDR3 nucleotide sequence: TGCAGCGTTGAAGAGGGGTCTGCTGAGCAGTTCTTC.

This clonotype was seen ten or more times. This chain connects TRBV7-2 to TRBJ1-1, with D unclear. The CDR3 runs to 13 residues. From germline, CDR1 is SGHTA and CDR2 FQGNSA. V lost 3 bases and J lost 5, with 10 bases in between. The CDR3 sequence: CASSLSGRTEAFF. CDR3 DNA: TGTGCCAGCAGCTTGTCCGGTCGAACTGAAGCTTTCTTT.

This clonotype has a handful of counts. This chain uses TRBV20-1 with TRBJ1-4; D remains unclear. The ends were cut back, 3 bases at V and 0 bases at J, with 8 bases in the middle. Germline V gives CDR1 DFQATT, CDR2 SNEGSKA (reference sequence). The CDR3 contains 14 residues. In nucleotides, the CDR3 is TGCAGTGCTAGTGAGGACCCAACTAATGAAAAACTGTTTTTT. Translating it yields CSASEDPTNEKLFF.

This clonotype was picked up many times. This sequence joins TRBV7-2 and TRBJ2-7, with D possibly matching TRBD1 (6 bases). The CDR3 loop spans 14 amino acids. The germline CDR1 and CDR2 sequences are SGHTA and FQGNSA. Between the trimmed V and J ends, which lost 5 bases and 4 bases, there was a span of 15 bases. CDR3 DNA sequence: TGTGCCAGCAGCCCAAGGACAGTTGGGTACGAGCAGTACTTC. Protein: CASSPRTVGYEQYF.

In the case of this clonotype: This CDR3 fails to terminate in the conserved phenylalanine or tryptophan, so it likely reflects a read error. The chain joins TRBV12-3 or TRBV12-4 to TRBJ1-2; the D is unclear. CDR3 length: 11 amino acids. V shed 1 base and J shed 7 bases, with 4 bases lying between them. This CDR3 reads CASSLGSGYTV. In nucleotides, the CDR3 is TGTGCCAGCAGTTTAGGGAGTGGCTACACCGTC.

This clonotype came up a few times. The rearrangement uses TRBV24-1 and TRBJ1-5; D remains unclear. Germline V gives CDR1 KGHDR, CDR2 SFDVKD. The CDR3 extends over 15 amino acids. Deletions cut 3 bases from V and 5 bases from J, with 13 bases between. CDR3 in amino acids: CATSDPNNAHQPQHF. The CDR3 nucleotides read TGTGCCACCAGTGATCCCAACAATGCCCATCAGCCCCAGCATTTT.

This clonotype has at least ten counts. The chain joins TRBV11-2 to TRBJ2-7, with 8 bases aligning to TRBD1. The germline CDR1 and CDR2 sequences are SGHAT and FQNNGV. The V segment lost 7 bases and the J segment 7 bases; nucleotides outside the gene matches: 12. This CDR3 contains 14 residues. CDR3 residues: CASNPGQALREQYF. In nucleotides, the CDR3 is TGTGCCAGCAACCCGGGACAGGCATTAAGGGAGCAGTACTTC.

This clonotype was counted a few times. The gene calls are TRBV27 and TRBJ1-5; tentative D call: TRBD1 (6 bases). Germline V gives CDR1 MNHEY, CDR2 SMNVEV (reference sequence). The CDR3 has 14 residues. V dropped 6 bases and J dropped 1 base, with 10 bases sitting between them. DNA of the CDR3: TGTGCCAGCAGCTACAGGGCCAGCAATCAGCCCCAGCATTTT. It specifies CASSYRASNQPQHF.

This chain links TRBV29-1 with TRBJ1-4; TRBD1 is a possible D gene (6 bases). The length of the CDR3 is 16 residues. Germline lookup yields CDR1 SQVTM and CDR2 ANQGSEA. Trimming left V 2 bases short and J 7 bases short, with 20 bases between. The CDR3 bases are TGCAGCGTTGAACTTTCCGAACAGGGATCAGGTGAAAAACTGTTTTTT. Amino acids: CSVELSEQGSGEKLFF.

The chain joins TRBV7-9 to TRBJ1-6, with 7 bases that match TRBD1. The length of the CDR3 is 16 residues. J was trimmed by 5 bases and V by 5 bases; bases with no gene match: 9. Per germline, CDR1 SEHNR and CDR2 FQNEAQ (reference sequence). For the CDR3, the DNA is TGTGCCAGCAGCCAGCGGGGACAGCAGAATAATTCACCCCTCCACTTT. It specifies CASSQRGQQNNSPLHF.

This clonotype was observed a handful of times. CDR3 loop: CSALREGNTGELFF. For the CDR3, the DNA is TGCAGTGCCTTGCGGGAGGGGAACACCGGGGAGCTGTTTTTT. The chain couples TRBV20-1 to TRBJ2-2, with 9 bases matching TRBD2. The length of the CDR3 is 14 residues. Germline V CDR1 and CDR2: DFQATT, SNEGSKA (reference sequence). After removal of 6 bases from V and 1 base from J, the junction contained 3 bases not matched to a gene.

The sample holds many counts of this clonotype. This chain joins TRBV5-6 and TRBJ2-2, with 8 bases that match TRBD1. There are 15 residues in the CDR3. With V trimmed by 4 bases and J by 5 bases, 7 bases remained unmatched. CDR1 is SGHDT, CDR2 YYEEEE, per germline. This CDR3 reads CASSETGGRTGELFF. The CDR3 region has the DNA TGTGCCAGCAGCGAAACAGGGGGGAGAACCGGGGAGCTGTTTTTT.

This clonotype was counted at least ten times. The chain recombines TRBV7-2 with TRBJ2-5; D remains ambiguous. The germline CDR1 and CDR2 sequences are SGHTA and FQGNSA. This CDR3 region has 14 residues. Trimming removed 3 bases at V and 3 bases at J, with 11 bases between. The CDR3 DNA reads TGTGCCAGCAGCTTCGCGACCGTGGAAGAGACCCAGTACTTC. Translating gives CASSFATVEETQYF. The full variable domain, rest sourced from reference TRBV7-2 and TRBJ2-5, is GAGVSQSPSNKVTEKGKDVELRCDPISGHTALYWYRQSLGQGLEFLIYFQGNSAPDKSGLPSDRFSAERTGGSVSTLTIQRTQQEDSAVYLCASSFATVEETQYFGPGTRLLVL.

The genes are TRBV20-1 and TRBJ1-2, with a possible D match to TRBD1 (5 bases). V shed 0 bases and J shed 8 bases, with 13 bases lying between them. The CDR3 covers 13 residues. Looked up from germline, CDR1 is DFQATT and CDR2 is SNEGSKA (reference sequence). CDR3 nucleotides: TGCAGTGCTAGAGAGACAGAGTTCAACGGCTACACCTTC. Translation gives CSARETEFNGYTF.